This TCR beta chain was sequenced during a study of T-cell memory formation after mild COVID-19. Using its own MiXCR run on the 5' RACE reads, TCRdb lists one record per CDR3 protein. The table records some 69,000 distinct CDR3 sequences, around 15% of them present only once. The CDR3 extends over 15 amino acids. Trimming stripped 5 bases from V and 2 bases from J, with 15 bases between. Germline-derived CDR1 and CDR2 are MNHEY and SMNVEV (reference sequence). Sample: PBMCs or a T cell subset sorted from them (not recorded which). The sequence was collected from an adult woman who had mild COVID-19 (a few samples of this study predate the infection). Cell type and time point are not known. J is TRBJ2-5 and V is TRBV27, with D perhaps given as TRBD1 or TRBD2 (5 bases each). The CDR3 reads CASSRGARVQETQYF. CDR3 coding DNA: TGTGCCAGCAGTCGAGGGGCACGAGTACAAGAGACCCAGTACTTC.